This TCR beta chain stems from a study of identical twins. There are 17 residues in the CDR3. The germline CDR1 and CDR2 sequences are MDHEN and SYDVKM. V trimming: 6 bases; J trimming: 0 bases; junction bases outside the gene matches: 8. After template switching added a universal primer site, the resulting cDNA carried unique molecular identifiers. TCRdb independently ran MiXCR on the 5' RACE reads; one entry per CDR3 protein. Of around 1.7 million distinct CDR3 sequences listed, under 35% are singletons. This clonotype came up a few times. Antigen specificity is unknown. Study outcomes and limitations: The authors drew conclusions from cross-sectional statistical analysis rather than following the same donors.

Healthy Caucasian individuals made up all the donors. The J gene is TRBJ2-6, the V gene TRBV28; 7 nucleotides agree with TRBD1. The source material was cord blood. This receptor was taken from a newborn girl in good health. CDR3 nucleotides: TGTGCCAGCAGGGGCCGGGACAGCTCCTCTGGGGCCAACGTCCTGACTTTC. It is translated as CASRGRDSSSGANVLTF.